The T cell receptor (beta chain) under discussion was sequenced for a study of blood T cell repertoires in COVID-19. For the study at large: Samples taken during acute and convalescent COVID-19 were collected in the United States, Italy and Spain. T cells, B-cell-depleted T cells, or PBMCs supplied cDNA or gDNA.

The study recruited people aged about 18 to 90 years across more than 20 US areas. Cohort placement rested on clinical history that participants reported themselves. With 4 bases removed from V and 0 bases from J, the gap between germline ends came to 9 bases. Germline lookup yields CDR1 MNHEY and CDR2 SVGAGI. The CDR3 is made up of 15 amino acids. Here immunoSEQ multiplex PCR was the method, and the copy in TCRdb shows in-frame clones only, minus some. In the table there are some 410,000 clones, 88% of which are singletons. The sequencing sample was made of PBMCs or T cells enriched from blood (not recorded which). This chain joins TRBV6-5 and TRBJ1-4; maybe TRBD1 (5 bases). The receptor was isolated from a woman younger than 45 with acute COVID-19. CDR3 bases: TGTGCCAGCAGTTTCACAGGTGCAACTAATGAAAAACTGTTTTTT. It specifies CASSFTGATNEKLFF.